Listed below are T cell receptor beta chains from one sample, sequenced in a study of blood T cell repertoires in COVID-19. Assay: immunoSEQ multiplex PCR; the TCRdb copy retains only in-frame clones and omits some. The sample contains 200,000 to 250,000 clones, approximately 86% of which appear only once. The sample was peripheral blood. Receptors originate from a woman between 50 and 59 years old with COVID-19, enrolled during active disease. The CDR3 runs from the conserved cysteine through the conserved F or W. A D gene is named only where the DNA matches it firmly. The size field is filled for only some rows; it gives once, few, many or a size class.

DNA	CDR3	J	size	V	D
TGTGCCAGCCGGAGACGGGATAACACCGGGGAGCTGTTTTTT	CASRRRDNTGELFF	TRBJ2-2	-	TRBV6-5	-
TGTGCCAGTAGTATGGCTAGGCAAAACACCGGGGAGCTGTTTTTT	CASSMARQNTGELFF	TRBJ2-2	-	TRBV19	-
TGTGCCAGCAGCTTACGTAGGGGAACGAACACTGAAGCTTTCTTT	CASSLRRGTNTEAFF	TRBJ1-1	-	TRBV7-2	-
TGTGCCAGCTCACCCCGACAGGGAACTGAAGCTTTCTTT	CASSPRQGTEAFF	TRBJ1-1	-	TRBV18	TRBD1
TGCGCCAGCAGCTGGGGCAGGGGGACAGATACGCAGTATTTT	CASSWGRGTDTQYF	TRBJ2-3	-	TRBV5-1	TRBD1
TGTGCCACCAGGGGGACTAGCGGCTACAATGAGCAGTTCTTC	CATRGTSGYNEQFF	TRBJ2-1	once	TRBV24-1	TRBD2
TGCAGTGCTAGTACCCCCCGCCCACTAGCGGGGGGGCGGAGCCAAGAGACCCAGTACTTC	CSASTPRPLAGGRSQETQYF	TRBJ2-5	-	TRBV20-1	TRBD2
TGCGCCAGCAGTTCCGGACAGGGACAGCAGTACTTC	CASSSGQGQQYF	TRBJ2-7	once	TRBV5-1	TRBD1
TGTGCCAGCAGACAGGAATGGAATTCACCCCTCCACTTT	CASRQEWNSPLHF	TRBJ1-6	-	TRBV6-5	-
TGTGCTACGCGGGGGCCCTATGGCTACACCTTC	CATRGPYGYTF	TRBJ1-2	-	TRBV19	-
TGTGCCAGCAGCCTCATGGCGGGAGATACGCAGTATTTT	CASSLMAGDTQYF	TRBJ2-3	-	TRBV6-5	-
TGTGCCTGGAGTGAATTCAGCATAATGTGGGCAAGCTATGGCTACACCTTC	CAWSEFSIMWASYGYTF	TRBJ1-2	-	TRBV30	-
TGTGCCAGCAGCCGAGACAGGGCTGGAGAGCAGTTCTTC	CASSRDRAGEQFF	TRBJ2-1	-	TRBV6-5	TRBD1
TGTGCCTTAGAGAGGGTAGGGTCTTCGACGGACACTGAAGCTTTCTTT	CALERVGSSTDTEAFF	TRBJ1-1	-	TRBV30	-
TGTGCCAGCAATCCATCTGGAAACACCATATATTTT	CASNPSGNTIYF	TRBJ1-3	-	TRBV6-6	-
TGTGCCAGCAGTTCGGACAGGGGTGAAGCTTTCTTT	CASSSDRGEAFF	TRBJ1-1	-	TRBV6-5	TRBD1
TGTGCCAGCAGTTTACTGGCCATCACAGATACGCAGTATTTT	CASSLLAITDTQYF	TRBJ2-3	once	TRBV27	-
TGTGCCAGCAGCGGCGGACAGGGGAATCAGCCCCAGCATTTT	CASSGGQGNQPQHF	TRBJ1-5	-	TRBV5-6	TRBD1
TGTGCCAGCAGCCCGGGAAACACCATATATTTT	CASSPGNTIYF	TRBJ1-3	-	TRBV2	-
TGTGCCAGTACCACCGGACAGGGAGGGGCGGATACGCAGTATTTT	CASTTGQGGADTQYF	TRBJ2-3	-	TRBV19	-
TGTGCCAGCAGTTTCAGGGTTGGTGGAAACACCATATATTTT	CASSFRVGGNTIYF	TRBJ1-3	-	TRBV28	-
TGTGCCAGCTGGGGGCGGGGACAGGGCACAGATACGCAGTATTTT	CASWGRGQGTDTQYF	TRBJ2-3	-	TRBV19	TRBD1
TGTGCCAGTAGTCCGTTGACTGGCTACGAGCAGTACTTC	CASSPLTGYEQYF	TRBJ2-7	-	TRBV19	-
TGTGCCAGCAGCTTAGCGCCCCCGAGCTCCTATAATTCACCCCTCCACTTT	CASSLAPPSSYNSPLHF	TRBJ1-6	few	TRBV7-2	-
TGTGCCTGGAACTCGGGACTTCCCAACACCGGGGAGCTGTTTTTT	CAWNSGLPNTGELFF	TRBJ2-2	-	TRBV30	-
TGCGCCAGCACCTCACTAGCGGGGGGAAGCGGGGAGCTGTTTTTT	CASTSLAGGSGELFF	TRBJ2-2	-	TRBV5-1	TRBD2
TGTGCCAGCAGCCGCAATTACAGGGAAGGGAACACTGAAGCTTTCTTT	CASSRNYREGNTEAFF	TRBJ1-1	once	TRBV4-2	-
TGTGCCAGCAGCTCCGGTGGAGGGTACGAGCAGTACTTC	CASSSGGGYEQYF	TRBJ2-7	-	TRBV7-2	-
TGCAGCGTTGAGGACAGTGACTATGGCTACACCTTC	CSVEDSDYGYTF	TRBJ1-2	-	TRBV29-1	-
TGTGCCACCAGTGATTTTCCCCCGGGACTAGATAAGTTCTTC	CATSDFPPGLDKFF	TRBJ2-1	-	TRBV24-1	TRBD2
TGTGCCAGCAGCCAAGGAGGGGGCGCGGCCGGGGCCAACGTCCTGACTTTC	CASSQGGGAAGANVLTF	TRBJ2-6	few	TRBV3-1/TRBV3-2	TRBD1
TGCGCCAGCAGCCCGCGGGAGTCAGGGAATGGCTACACCTTC	CASSPRESGNGYTF	TRBJ1-2	-	TRBV5-1	-
TGCAGCGTGGGTGGTAGGGGCGTCCGGGAGACCCAGTACTTC	CSVGGRGVRETQYF	TRBJ2-5	-	TRBV29-1	-
TGTGCCTGGAGTGTGGCCAGTCGTACGACCCAGTACTTC	CAWSVASRTTQYF	TRBJ2-5	-	TRBV30	-
TGTGCCAGCAGAGGCCGGGACAGGGTATATGAGCAGTTCTTC	CASRGRDRVYEQFF	TRBJ2-1	-	TRBV2	TRBD1
TGTGCCAGCAGTTTTAGCAGGGTGGGGAACACTGAAGCTTTCTTT	CASSFSRVGNTEAFF	TRBJ1-1	once	TRBV6-6	-
TGTGCCAGCAGCTTATCGGGCGTTGGGACAGGTTCTGACAATGAGCAGTTCTTC	CASSLSGVGTGSDNEQFF	TRBJ2-1	-	TRBV11-3	TRBD1
TGTGCCACCAGCACTGGGGGAGCGGGGGCTTACAATGAGCAGTTCTTC	CATSTGGAGAYNEQFF	TRBJ2-1	-	TRBV15	TRBD2
TGTGCCAGCAGCCCGGTTGGGGCAGGCAATGAGCAGTTCTTC	CASSPVGAGNEQFF	TRBJ2-1	once	TRBV11-2	-
TGTGCCAGCAGTGAGAATAGGGGTAACGAGCAGTACTTC	CASSENRGNEQYF	TRBJ2-7	once	TRBV6-4	-
TGTGCCAGCAGCCCCCTTGTGTGGACTAGCGGGCGTCGGGAGCAGTACTTC	CASSPLVWTSGRREQYF	TRBJ2-7	-	TRBV14	TRBD2
TGTGCCAGCAGCGTAGGGGCCGGCTCTGGAAACACCATATATTTT	CASSVGAGSGNTIYF	TRBJ1-3	-	TRBV9	-